The T cell receptor (beta chain) described here comes from a study of T-cell reconstitution after alpha-beta-depleted transplantation in children. Library preparation (for TCRbeta) was performed with unique molecular identifiers. TCRdb analysed the PCR reads with MiXCR anew, one entry per CDR3 protein. Of about 600,000 distinct CDR3 sequences listed, approximately 13% were seen once; the top ten hold 2.2%. In this sample, this clonotype turned up a few times. Its antigen is undetermined. The CDR3 covers 14 residues. CDR1 is SQVTM and CDR2 is ANQGSEA in the germline V gene. V was clipped by 5 bases and J by 5 bases; unmatched bases: 8. General study points: It was newly produced T cells that mostly accounted for T-cell counts and diversity one year after transplant. Reportedly, roughly two months post-transplant, alpha-beta T cells arose from several hundred expanded graft clones. The high TCRbeta diversity at day 60 in some patients came from surviving recipient T cells and thymic progenitors.

This TCR derives from a male patient under 18 who had a stem cell transplant for acute myeloid leukemia, so the T cells may come from the graft donor. The V gene is TRBV29-1, the J gene TRBJ1-2; 10 nucleotides align to TRBD1. This material consisted of PBMCs, mostly from graft donor cells, taken 360 days after TCRalphabeta/CD19-depleted stem cell transplant. CDR3 sequence (DNA): TGCAGCGTTTCTCGGGACAGGGGAGGGTATGGCTACACCTTC. Its protein is CSVSRDRGGYGYTF.